This T cell receptor (beta chain) was recorded in a study of human T cells and chemical hapten exposure. The study used a library that attached unique molecular identifiers to individual cDNA molecules. TCRdb reprocessed the RACE reads with MiXCR, giving one entry per CDR3 protein. The repertoire includes about 350,000 distinct CDR3 sequences, around 5.5% of them detected once, and more than 8% sits in the top ten. The CDR3 extends over 13 amino acids. V was shortened by 8 bases and J by 5 bases, with 16 bases between the two germline ends. Germline V gene lookup returns CDR1 MNHEY and CDR2 SMNVEV (reference sequence). Time point: pre-sensitization, week 0. Documented treatment: therapeutic diphenylcyclopropenone sensitization with weekly scalp DPC. Staff drew blood before applying each patch test.

Source: whole blood, taken in connection with sensitization to the hapten diphenylcyclopropenone (DPC). The TCR sequence derives from a woman between 18 and 30 years old with alopecia areata. Some clones in this sample may be carry-over from other donors' samples. V gene TRBV27 combines with J gene TRBJ2-7; D not certain. The CDR3 nucleotides read TGTGCCAGCCGGGTGGCAGGTGCCAACGAGCAGTACTTC. Translated: CASRVAGANEQYF.